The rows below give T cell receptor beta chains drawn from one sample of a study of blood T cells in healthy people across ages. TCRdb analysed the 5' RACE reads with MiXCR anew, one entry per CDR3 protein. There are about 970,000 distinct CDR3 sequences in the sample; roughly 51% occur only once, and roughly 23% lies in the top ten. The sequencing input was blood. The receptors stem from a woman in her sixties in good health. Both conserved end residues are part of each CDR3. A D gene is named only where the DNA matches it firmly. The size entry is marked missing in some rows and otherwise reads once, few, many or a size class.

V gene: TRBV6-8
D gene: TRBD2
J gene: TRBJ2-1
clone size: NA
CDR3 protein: CALIGDSGSRAYNEQFF
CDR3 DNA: TGTGCCCTGATTGGGGATAGCGGGAGTCGGGCCTACAATGAGCAGTTCTTC

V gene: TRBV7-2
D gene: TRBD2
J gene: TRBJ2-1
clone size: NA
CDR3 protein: CASSLAQAGVGNEQFF
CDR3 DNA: TGTGCCAGCAGCTTAGCCCAAGCGGGAGTCGGCAATGAGCAGTTCTTC

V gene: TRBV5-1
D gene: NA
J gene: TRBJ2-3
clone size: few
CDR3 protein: CASSLDTSTDTQYF
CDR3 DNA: TGCGCCAGCAGCCTTGATACTAGCACAGATACGCAGTATTTT

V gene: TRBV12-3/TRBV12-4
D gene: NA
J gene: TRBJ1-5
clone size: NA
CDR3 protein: CASSLVGRQPQHF
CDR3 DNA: TGTGCCAGCAGTTTAGTAGGGCGGCAGCCCCAGCATTTT

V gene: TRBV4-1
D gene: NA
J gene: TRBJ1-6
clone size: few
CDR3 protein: CASSQDGHGDSPLHF
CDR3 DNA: TGCGCCAGCAGCCAAGACGGCCACGGGGACTCACCCCTCCACTTT

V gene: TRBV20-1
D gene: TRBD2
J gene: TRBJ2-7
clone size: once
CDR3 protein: CSARDLSGTTYEQYF
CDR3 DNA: TGCAGTGCTAGAGACCTCTCCGGGACTACCTACGAGCAGTACTTC

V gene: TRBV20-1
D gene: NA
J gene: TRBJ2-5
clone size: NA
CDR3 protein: CSAREADPWGFEETQYF
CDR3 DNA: TGCAGTGCTAGAGAGGCAGACCCCTGGGGGTTCGAAGAGACCCAGTACTTC

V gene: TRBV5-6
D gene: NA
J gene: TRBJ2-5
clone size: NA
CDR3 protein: CASSSEINSQETQYF
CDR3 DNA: TGTGCCAGCAGCTCCGAGATTAATTCCCAAGAGACCCAGTACTTC

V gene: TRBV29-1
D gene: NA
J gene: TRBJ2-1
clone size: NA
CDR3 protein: CSVVGAYNEQFF
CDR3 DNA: TGCAGCGTTGTGGGTGCCTACAATGAGCAGTTCTTC

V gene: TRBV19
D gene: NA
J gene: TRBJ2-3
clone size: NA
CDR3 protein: CASSPIGGGLFASTDTQYF
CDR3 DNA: TGTGCCAGTAGTCCCATTGGGGGAGGACTCTTCGCCAGCACAGATACGCAGTATTTT

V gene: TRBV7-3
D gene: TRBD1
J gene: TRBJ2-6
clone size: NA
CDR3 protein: CASSPQTGRPGFSGANVLTF
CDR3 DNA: TGTGCCAGCAGCCCCCAGACAGGGAGACCTGGGTTCTCTGGGGCCAACGTCCTGACTTTC

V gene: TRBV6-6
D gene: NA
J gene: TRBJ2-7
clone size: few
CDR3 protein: CASKTEGEQYF
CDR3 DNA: TGTGCCAGCAAAACGGAGGGAGAGCAGTACTTC

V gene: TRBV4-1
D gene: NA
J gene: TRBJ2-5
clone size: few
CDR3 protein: CASSLRGLKYQETQYF
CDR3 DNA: TGCGCCAGCAGCCTTAGGGGGTTAAAGTACCAAGAGACCCAGTACTTC

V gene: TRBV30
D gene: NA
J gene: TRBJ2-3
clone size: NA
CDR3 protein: CAWSGVGDTQYF
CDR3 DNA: TGTGCCTGGAGTGGAGTAGGAGATACGCAGTATTTT

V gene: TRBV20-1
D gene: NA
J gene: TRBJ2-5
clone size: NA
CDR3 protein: CSARDGDLTQYF
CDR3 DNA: TGCAGTGCTAGAGATGGTGACCTAACCCAGTACTTC

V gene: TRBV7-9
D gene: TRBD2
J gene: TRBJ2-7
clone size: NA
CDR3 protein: CASTKAGGSYEQYF
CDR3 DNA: TGTGCCAGCACCAAAGCGGGAGGCTCCTACGAGCAGTACTTC

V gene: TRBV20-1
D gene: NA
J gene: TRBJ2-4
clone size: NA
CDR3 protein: CSARGTTNIQYF
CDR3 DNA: TGCAGTGCTAGAGGGACCACAAACATTCAGTACTTC

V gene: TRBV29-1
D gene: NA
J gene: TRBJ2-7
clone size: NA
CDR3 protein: CSVHEQYF
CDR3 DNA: TGCAGCGTCCACGAGCAGTACTTC

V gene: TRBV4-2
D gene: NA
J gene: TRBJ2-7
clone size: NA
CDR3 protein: CASSRFSSPSAYEQYF
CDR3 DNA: TGTGCCAGCAGCCGATTTTCCAGTCCTTCCGCCTACGAGCAGTACTTC

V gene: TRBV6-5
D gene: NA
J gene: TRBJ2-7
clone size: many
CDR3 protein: CASRPGRDYEQYF
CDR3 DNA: TGTGCCAGCAGACCCGGACGGGACTACGAGCAGTACTTC

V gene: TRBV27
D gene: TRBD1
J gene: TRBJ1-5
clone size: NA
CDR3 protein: CASNTQGRGQPQHF
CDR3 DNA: TGTGCCAGCAATACACAGGGGCGAGGTCAGCCCCAGCATTTT

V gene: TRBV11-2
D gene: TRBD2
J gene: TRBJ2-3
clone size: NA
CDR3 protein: CASSRGLAGLVWVQYF
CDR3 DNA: TGTGCCAGCAGTCGGGGACTAGCGGGATTAGTTTGGGTGCAGTATTTT

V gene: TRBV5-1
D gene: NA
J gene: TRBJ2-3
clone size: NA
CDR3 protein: CASSLEGTADTQYF
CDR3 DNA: TGCGCCAGCAGCTTGGAGGGTACCGCAGATACGCAGTATTTT

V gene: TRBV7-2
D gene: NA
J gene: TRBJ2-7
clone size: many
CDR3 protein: CASSSPPRGQLYEQYF
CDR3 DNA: TGTGCCAGCAGCTCCCCCCCGCGGGGACAGCTATACGAGCAGTACTTC

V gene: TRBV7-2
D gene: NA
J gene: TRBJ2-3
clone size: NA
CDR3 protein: CASSLVSRADTQYF
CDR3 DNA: TGTGCCAGCAGCTTAGTCTCAAGGGCAGATACGCAGTATTTT

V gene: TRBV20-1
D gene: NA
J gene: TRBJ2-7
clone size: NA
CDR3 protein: CSAESGYEQYF
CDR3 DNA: TGCAGTGCTGAGAGCGGTTACGAGCAGTACTTC

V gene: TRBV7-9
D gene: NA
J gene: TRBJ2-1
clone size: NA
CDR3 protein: CASSLDRLIYNEQFF
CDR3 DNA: TGTGCCAGCAGCTTAGACCGCCTAATATACAATGAGCAGTTCTTC

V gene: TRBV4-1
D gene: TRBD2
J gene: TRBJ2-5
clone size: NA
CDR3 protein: CASSQGTSGNPGETQYF
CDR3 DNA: TGCGCCAGCAGCCAAGGGACTAGCGGGAACCCGGGGGAGACCCAGTACTTC

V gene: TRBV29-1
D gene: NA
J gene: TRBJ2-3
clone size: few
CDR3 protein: CSVVGSASTDTQYF
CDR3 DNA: TGCAGCGTTGTGGGCAGTGCTAGCACAGATACGCAGTATTTT

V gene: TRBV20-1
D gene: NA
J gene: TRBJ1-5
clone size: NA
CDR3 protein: CSACLPQEFNQPQHF
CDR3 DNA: TGCAGTGCTTGTTTACCACAGGAATTCAATCAGCCCCAGCATTTT

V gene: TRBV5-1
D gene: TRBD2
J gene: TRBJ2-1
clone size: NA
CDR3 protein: CASSWAGIAGGEQFF
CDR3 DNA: TGCGCCAGCAGCTGGGCCGGGATAGCGGGAGGGGAGCAGTTCTTC

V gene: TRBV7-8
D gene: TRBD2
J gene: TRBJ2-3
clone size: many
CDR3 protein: CASSLATSGSTDTQYF
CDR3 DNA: TGTGCCAGCAGCTTAGCCACTAGCGGGAGCACAGATACGCAGTATTTT

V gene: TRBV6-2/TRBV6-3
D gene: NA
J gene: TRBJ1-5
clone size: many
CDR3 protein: CASSQQGGNQPQHF
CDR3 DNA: TGTGCCAGCAGCCAACAGGGAGGCAATCAGCCCCAGCATTTT

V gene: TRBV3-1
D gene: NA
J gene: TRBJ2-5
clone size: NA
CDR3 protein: CASSQLVREETQYF
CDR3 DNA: TGTGCCAGCAGCCAGCTGGTAAGGGAAGAGACCCAGTACTTC

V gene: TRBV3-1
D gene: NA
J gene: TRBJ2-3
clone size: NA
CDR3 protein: CASSRRTTIGDTQYF
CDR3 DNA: TGTGCCAGCAGCCGAAGAACTACCATTGGAGATACGCAGTATTTT

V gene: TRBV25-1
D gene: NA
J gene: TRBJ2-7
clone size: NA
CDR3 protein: CASGLGGYEQYF
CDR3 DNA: TGTGCCAGCGGGTTAGGGGGCTACGAGCAGTACTTC

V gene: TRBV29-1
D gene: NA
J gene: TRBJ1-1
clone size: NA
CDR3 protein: CSVVVRWHPRGEGTEAFF
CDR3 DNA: TGCAGCGTTGTCGTTCGCTGGCACCCCCGAGGGGAGGGCACTGAAGCTTTCTTT

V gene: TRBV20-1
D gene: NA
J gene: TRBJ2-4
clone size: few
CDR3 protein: CSAGIQYF
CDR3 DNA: TGCAGTGCGGGCATTCAGTACTTC

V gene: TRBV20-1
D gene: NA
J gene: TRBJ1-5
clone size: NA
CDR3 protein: CSARILGDEYQPQHF
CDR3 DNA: TGCAGTGCTAGGATCTTGGGGGATGAGTATCAGCCCCAGCATTTT

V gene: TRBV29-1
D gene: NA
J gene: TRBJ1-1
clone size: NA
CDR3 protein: CSVLSGTEAFF
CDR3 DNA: TGCAGCGTGTTAAGTGGGACTGAAGCTTTCTTT

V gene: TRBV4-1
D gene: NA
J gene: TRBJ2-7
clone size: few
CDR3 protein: CASSQAVAGATKQYF
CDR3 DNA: TGCGCCAGCAGCCAAGCAGTGGCAGGGGCTACGAAGCAGTACTTC

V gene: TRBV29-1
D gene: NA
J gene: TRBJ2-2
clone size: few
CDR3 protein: CSVGDHGELFF
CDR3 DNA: TGCAGCGTTGGGGACCACGGGGAGCTGTTTTTT

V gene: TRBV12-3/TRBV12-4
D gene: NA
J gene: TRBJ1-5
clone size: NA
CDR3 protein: CASSVHSNQPQHF
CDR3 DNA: TGTGCCAGCAGTGTTCATAGCAATCAGCCCCAGCATTTT

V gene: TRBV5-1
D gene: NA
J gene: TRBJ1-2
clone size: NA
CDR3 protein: CASRPETGRGYTF
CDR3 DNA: TGCGCCAGCAGACCTGAAACAGGGAGGGGCTACACCTTC

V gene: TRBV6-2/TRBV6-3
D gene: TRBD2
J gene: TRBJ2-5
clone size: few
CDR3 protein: CASSYFSTSGQETQYF
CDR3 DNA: TGTGCCAGCAGTTATTTTTCAACTAGCGGACAAGAGACCCAGTACTTC

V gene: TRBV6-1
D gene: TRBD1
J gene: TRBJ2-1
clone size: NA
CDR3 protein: CAGSATGVGEQFF
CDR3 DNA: TGTGCCGGCAGTGCGACAGGGGTTGGTGAGCAGTTCTTC

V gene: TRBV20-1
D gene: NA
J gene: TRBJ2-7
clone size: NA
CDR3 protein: CSVYSPVSGKYEQYF
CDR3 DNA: TGCAGTGTCTATAGTCCGGTTAGCGGAAAGTACGAGCAGTACTTC

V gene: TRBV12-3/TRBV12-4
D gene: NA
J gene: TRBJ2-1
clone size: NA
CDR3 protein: CASKGHEQFF
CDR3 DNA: TGTGCCAGCAAAGGACATGAGCAGTTCTTC

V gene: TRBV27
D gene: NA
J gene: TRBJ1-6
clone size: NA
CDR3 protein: CASRRDLNSPLHF
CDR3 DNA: TGTGCCAGCAGACGGGACCTTAATTCACCCCTCCACTTT

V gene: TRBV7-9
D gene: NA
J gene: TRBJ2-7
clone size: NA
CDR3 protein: CASSLNNLNEQYF
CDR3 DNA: TGTGCCAGCAGCCTTAACAACCTGAATGAGCAGTACTTC

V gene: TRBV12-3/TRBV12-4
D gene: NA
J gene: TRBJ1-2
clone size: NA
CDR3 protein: CASRGYYGYTF
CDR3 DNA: TGTGCCAGCAGGGGTTACTATGGCTACACCTTC

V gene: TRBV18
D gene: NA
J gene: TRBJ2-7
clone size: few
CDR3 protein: CASSPDMASYEQYF
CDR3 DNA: TGTGCCAGCTCACCAGATATGGCTTCCTACGAGCAGTACTTC

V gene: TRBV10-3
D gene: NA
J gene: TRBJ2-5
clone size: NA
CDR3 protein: CAISGDGEGMVQETQYF
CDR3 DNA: TGTGCCATCAGTGGGGATGGCGAAGGGATGGTCCAAGAGACCCAGTACTTC